This record looks at one T cell receptor beta chain sequence and its context. This entry is derived from a study of response to subunit inactivated influenza vaccine. TCRdb ran MiXCR on the RT-PCR reads and lists one entry per CDR3 protein. The profile shows some 550,000 distinct CDR3 sequences, 20% to 25% of them singletons. Trimming removed 5 bases from V and 6 bases from J, with 17 bases in between. This CDR3 contains 15 residues. CDR1 and CDR2 from the germline V gene are SGHTA and FQGNSA. The sample was also linked to a second study, of T cells expressing NK-cell markers. From that study: TCR beta libraries carry UMIs added by 5'RACE template switching. The authors derived TCR beta repertoires from sorted CD3+CD56+NKG2C+, CD3+CD56+NKG2C- and CD3+CD56-NKG2C+ T cells. Most of the eight sequenced donors tested HCMV-seropositive; one tested seronegative. For several experiments, T cell sorting was restricted to the alpha-beta TCR population by means of an anti-gamma-delta TCR antibody. Dominant NKG2C+ clonotypes were found to form about 1.0-8% of CD8+ T cells in roughly 6 donors.

This clonotype was obtained from a man in his fifties or sixties who received an inactivated influenza vaccine. The rearrangement uses TRBV7-2 and TRBJ1-5, with TRBD1 as a possible D gene (5 bases). The sequencing here drew on CD4+ T cells sorted from PBMCs, taken 11 to 12 days after vaccination. CDR3 in DNA: TGTGCCAGCAGCGCTCACGGGGGGGGTGTTCAGCCCCAGCATTTT. Amino acids: CASSAHGGGVQPQHF.